Following are 21 T cell receptor beta chains from one sample sequenced in a study of human T cells and chemical hapten exposure. Time point indicated: patch test 2, 6 weeks after DPC sensitization. Treatment described: therapeutic diphenylcyclopropenone sensitization with weekly scalp DPC. MiXCR, run by TCRdb on the RACE reads, gives a single entry per CDR3 protein. The sample has over 40,000 distinct CDR3 sequences, 3.3% seen once; the top ten hold roughly 6.6%. The specimen comprised whole blood, sampled in connection with sensitization to the hapten diphenylcyclopropenone (DPC). The receptor set was obtained from a man aged 35-49 years with alopecia areata. Some clones in this sample may be carry-over from other donors' samples.

This clonotype has a count of ten or more. The V and J genes are TRBV12-3 or TRBV12-4 and TRBJ2-2; TRBD2 is a possible D gene (6 bases). The V gene lost 3 bases and the J gene lost 3 bases, with 11 bases spanning the gap. The CDR3 loop spans 15 amino acids. CDR3 sequence: CASSFIGRHTGELFF. The CDR3 DNA sequence: TGTGCCAGCAGTTTCATCGGGAGACACACCGGGGAGCTGTTTTTT.

This clonotype was detected ten times or more. V and J are TRBV28 and TRBJ1-5, with TRBD1 matching over 9 bases. Germline lookup yields CDR1 MDHEN and CDR2 SYDVKM. This CDR3 spans 17 amino acids. V lost 5 bases to trimming and J lost 4 bases; unmatched junction nucleotides: 12. CDR3 sequence (DNA): TGTGCCAGCAGTCCCCCCCCCGGACAGGGGAGGAATCAGCCCCAGCATTTT. Its protein product is CASSPPPGQGRNQPQHF.

The chain is built from TRBV20-1 and TRBJ1-1; the D gene is possibly TRBD1 (5 bases). Germline CDR1 and CDR2: DFQATT and SNEGSKA (reference sequence). This CDR3 spans 14 amino acids. Trimming took off 1 base at V and 0 bases at J, with 9 bases between the two ends. The CDR3 bases are TGCAGTGCTAGAGGGGGGTCCATGAACACTGAAGCTTTCTTT. Its protein product is CSARGGSMNTEAFF.

This clonotype has a count of ten or more. The V call is TRBV11-1, the J call TRBJ2-1; 9 bases line up with TRBD2. The ends lost 2 bases at V and 15 bases at J; junction bases unmatched: 8. From germline, CDR1 is SGHAT and CDR2 FQDESV (reference sequence). The CDR3 has 13 residues. The CDR3 region is CASSLSVRGLAFF. CDR3 bases: TGTGCCAGCAGCTTATCAGTAAGGGGACTAGCGTTCTTC.

This clonotype came up many times. The V and J genes are TRBV5-1 and TRBJ2-5; D gene uncertain. Germline CDR1 and CDR2: SGHRS and YFSETQ. Trimming removed 4 bases at V and 3 bases at J, with 4 bases between. The CDR3 runs to 11 residues. This CDR3 is CASSAKETQYF. The CDR3 nucleotides are TGCGCCAGCAGCGCCAAAGAGACCCAGTACTTC. Together with reference TRBV5-1 and TRBJ2-5, the CDR3 gives the full variable domain: KAGVTQTPRYLIKTRGQQVTLSCSPISGHRSVSWYQQTPGQGLQFLFEYFSETQRNKGNFPGRFSGRQFSNSRSEMNVSTLELGDSALYLCASSAKETQYFGPGTRLLVL.

This clonotype was detected ten times or more. The gene calls are TRBV11-2 and TRBJ2-2, with 8 nucleotides matching TRBD2. Per the germline V gene, CDR1 is SGHAT and CDR2 is FQNNGV. J was trimmed by 6 bases and V by 5 bases; bases with no gene match: 11. The CDR3 totals 16 residues. The CDR3 nucleotides are TGTGCCAGCAGCCCCACGGGCGGGAGGTGGTCCGGGGAGCTGTTTTTT. Translating it yields CASSPTGGRWSGELFF.

There are many counts of this clonotype. The V gene is TRBV12-3 or TRBV12-4, the J gene TRBJ1-5; D gene ambiguous. Trimming removed 0 bases from V and 0 bases from J, with 6 bases in between. This CDR3 region has 15 residues. Here the CDR3 DNA reads TGTGCCAGCAGTTTAGCACGCTATAGCAATCAGCCCCAGCATTTT. This encodes CASSLARYSNQPQHF.

This clonotype was seen repeatedly, ten times or more. The chain has TRBV6-5 and TRBJ2-3; the match to TRBD1 covers 7 bases. J gave up 0 bases and V 0 bases, and 3 bases lay outside the gene matches. This CDR3 contains 16 residues. Germline V gene sequence: CDR1 MNHEY, CDR2 SVGAGI. The CDR3 loop is CASSYSWTGSTDTQYF. The CDR3, as DNA: TGTGCCAGCAGTTACTCCTGGACAGGTAGCACAGATACGCAGTATTTT.

This chain's CDR3 is CASSLVVGSYNEQFF. CDR3 nucleotide sequence: TGTGCCAGCAGCTTAGTCGTGGGATCCTACAATGAGCAGTTCTTC. V usage is TRBV7-8 and J usage is TRBJ2-1; D not resolved. The CDR3 is 15 residues long. Trimming stripped 1 base from V and 1 base from J, with 8 bases between. CDR1 SGHVS and CDR2 FQNEAQ come from the germline V gene.

This clonotype was seen a few times. The chain employs TRBV20-1 and TRBJ1-3; perhaps TRBD1 as D (5 bases). V lost 3 bases, J lost 4 bases, and 28 bases lay in between. The CDR3 spans 19 residues. Germline assignment: CDR1 DFQATT and CDR2 SNEGSKA (reference sequence). The CDR3 loop is CSARDGHIVGTGAGNTIYF. In DNA form, the CDR3 reads TGCAGTGCTAGGGACGGGCACATTGTGGGGACGGGAGCCGGAAACACCATATATTTT.

This clonotype has ten or more counts. The rearrangement uses TRBV29-1 and TRBJ2-3; tentatively, D is TRBD2 (6 bases). The V gene lost 3 bases and the J gene lost 11 bases, with 12 bases spanning the gap. Germline CDR1 reads SQVTM; CDR2 reads ANQGSEA. The CDR3 extends over 11 amino acids. The CDR3, as DNA: TGCAGCGTTGATGCGGGACGGGGGCAGTATTTT. This gives the protein CSVDAGRGQYF.

This clonotype has more than one count but fewer than ten. The J gene is TRBJ2-7, the V gene TRBV11-2; D is uncertain. CDR1 is SGHAT, CDR2 FQNNGV, per germline. The CDR3 has 14 amino acids. The germline V and J ends were trimmed by 2 bases and 4 bases, with 12 bases remaining between them. The CDR3 loop is CASSLRAALYEQYF. Written as DNA, the CDR3 is TGTGCCAGCAGCTTAAGAGCCGCCCTTTACGAGCAGTACTTC.

Many counts were recorded for this clonotype. The chain links TRBV7-9 to TRBJ1-4, with unresolved D. V gave up 4 bases and J gave up 8 bases, with 11 bases separating them. Germline V lookup: CDR1 SEHNR, CDR2 FQNEAQ (reference sequence). The CDR3 length is 13 residues. This CDR3 reads CASSYLTGEKLFF. In DNA, the CDR3 is TGTGCCAGCAGCTATCTGACGGGGGAAAAACTGTTTTTT.

This clonotype was seen many times. The rearrangement links TRBV7-9 to TRBJ2-1, with D possibly matching TRBD2 (6 bases). The V gene lost 5 bases and the J gene lost 6 bases, with 20 bases spanning the gap. This CDR3 contains 16 residues. Germline CDR1 is SEHNR and CDR2 is FQNEAQ (reference sequence). The CDR3 region has the DNA TGTGCCAGCAGCCTAGTCGGGGGTGTGTTCTCCAATGAGCAGTTCTTC. This gives the protein CASSLVGGVFSNEQFF.

The CDR3 spells CASSPARVGHQPQHF. In DNA form, the CDR3 reads TGTGCCAGCAGTCCTGCTAGGGTAGGCCATCAGCCCCAGCATTTT. V usage is TRBV28 and J usage is TRBJ1-5, with no clear D. V lost 5 bases and J 5 bases, leaving 16 bases between the germline ends. This CDR3 is built from 15 residues. CDR1 is MDHEN, CDR2 SYDVKM, per germline.

This clonotype was counted ten times or more. CDR3 residues: CASSLDPVLSQFF. The CDR3 nucleotides read TGTGCCAGCAGCTTAGACCCAGTATTGTCGCAGTTCTTC. This rearrangement joins TRBV7-8 to TRBJ2-1, with D unresolved. Per the germline V gene, CDR1 is SGHVS and CDR2 is FQNEAQ. V lost 1 base, J lost 12 bases, and 13 bases lay in between. This CDR3 is 13 amino acids long.

With respect to this clonotype: This sequence may be a read error, since a much larger clone differs from it by one base. The rearrangement uses TRBV28 and TRBJ2-7; TRBD2 agrees at 8 bases. The ends lost 11 bases at V and 0 bases at J; junction bases unmatched: 6. CDR3 size: 13 residues. Germline CDR1 MDHEN, CDR2 SYDVKM. The CDR3 coding sequence is TGTGCCGCGGGGGGTAGCACCTCCTACGAGCAGTACTTC. Its protein is CAAGGSTSYEQYF.

This clonotype showed up many times. This chain connects TRBV19 to TRBJ2-7; TRBD2 aligns across 10 bases. This CDR3 contains 15 residues. The junction had 5 bases not matched to a gene; V was cut back by 6 bases and J by 0 bases. The germline V gene encodes CDR1 LNHDA and CDR2 SQIVND (reference sequence). The CDR3, as DNA: TGTGCCAGTAGCGGGACTAGCGCCAGCTCCTACGAGCAGTACTTC. This encodes CASSGTSASSYEQYF.

About this clonotype: A much larger clone differs by one base, so this may be a read error. The rearrangement joins TRBV28 to TRBJ2-3; a weak D match, TRBD2 (5 bases). In germline, CDR1 is MDHEN, CDR2 SYDVKM. The CDR3 length is 16 residues. V lost 3 bases and J lost 8, with 21 bases in between. CDR3: CASSFEDSAFLGTQYF. The CDR3 region has the DNA TGTGCCAGCAGTTTCGAGGATAGCGCCTTCTTAGGTACGCAGTATTTT.

This clonotype was picked up a small number of times. The chain is built from TRBV20-1 and TRBJ2-7; no clear D. V lost 5 bases to trimming and J lost 3 bases, with 5 bases between them. CDR3 length: 10 amino acids. Germline V gene sequence: CDR1 DFQATT, CDR2 SNEGSKA (reference sequence). The CDR3 sequence is CSAADYEQYF. CDR3 bases: TGCAGTGCTGCAGACTACGAGCAGTACTTC.

This clonotype was seen ten or more times. V and J are TRBV5-1 and TRBJ2-1, with 9 bases identical to TRBD2. The CDR3 covers 15 residues. The germline V gene encodes CDR1 SGHRS and CDR2 YFSETQ. V shed 0 bases and J 8 bases; nucleotides not matched to a gene: 6. The DNA for the CDR3 is TGCGCCAGCAGCTTGGATAGCGGGAGTTTTTATGAGCAGTTCTTC. Translation gives CASSLDSGSFYEQFF. Looking up the rest from reference TRBV5-1 and TRBJ2-1 gives the full variable domain: KAGVTQTPRYLIKTRGQQVTLSCSPISGHRSVSWYQQTPGQGLQFLFEYFSETQRNKGNFPGRFSGRQFSNSRSEMNVSTLELGDSALYLCASSLDSGSFYEQFFGPGTRLTVL.